Listed below are T cell receptor beta chains from one sample, sequenced in a study of regulatory T cells in long-lasting Graves disease. MiXCR, run by TCRdb on the multiplex PCR reads, gives a single entry per CDR3 protein. Of approximately 380,000 distinct CDR3 sequences listed, about a fifth are singletons. Sequencing was performed on peripheral blood mononuclear cells (PBMCs), taken when the disease was refractory, from a patient treated with antithyroid drugs. The receptor set was obtained from a female donor with Graves disease. The CDR3 runs from the conserved cysteine through the conserved F or W. A D gene is named only where the DNA matches it firmly. Some rows mark clone size as missing; the rest say once, few, many or name a class of expanded clone.

V	size	J	D	CDR3	DNA
TRBV2	many	TRBJ1-1	.	CASSVGGTEAFF	TGTGCCAGCAGCGTTGGGGGAACTGAAGCTTTCTTT
TRBV7-9	.	TRBJ2-7	.	CASRSLSDEQYF	TGTGCCAGCAGGTCCCTATCGGACGAGCAGTACTTC
TRBV7-8	many	TRBJ2-2	.	CASSLAVTPATGELFF	TGTGCCAGCAGCTTAGCAGTCACCCCAGCCACCGGGGAGCTGTTTTTT
TRBV2	many	TRBJ1-5	TRBD1	CASSRTGGSVPQHF	TGTGCCAGCAGTAGGACAGGGGGCTCAGTGCCCCAGCATTTT
TRBV5-1	few	TRBJ2-7	.	CASSLFREQTYEQYF	TGCGCCAGCAGCTTGTTTCGGGAGCAGACCTACGAGCAGTACTTC
TRBV4-3	.	TRBJ1-4	.	CASSQGPGGEKLFF	TGCGCCAGCAGCCAAGGCCCCGGTGGGGAAAAACTGTTTTTT
TRBV28	many	TRBJ2-2	TRBD1	CASSPDRRNTGELFF	TGTGCCAGCAGCCCGGACAGGAGGAACACCGGGGAGCTGTTTTTT
TRBV18	few	TRBJ2-7	.	CASSLTGRSYEQYF	TGTGCCAGCTCACTTACCGGGAGATCCTACGAGCAGTACTTC
TRBV10-3	many	TRBJ2-7	.	CAISESTRGGLSYEQYF	TGTGCCATCAGTGAGTCAACCCGGGGAGGCCTCTCCTACGAGCAGTACTTC
TRBV12-3/TRBV12-4	.	TRBJ1-1	.	CASSLGSKPNTEAFF	TGTGCCAGCAGTTTGGGTTCCAAGCCGAACACTGAAGCTTTCTTT
TRBV29-1	few	TRBJ2-2	TRBD2	CSVGSPGGTGELFF	TGCAGCGTTGGTTCCCCGGGAGGCACCGGGGAGCTGTTTTTT
TRBV28	many	TRBJ1-2	TRBD1	CASSSQGNNYGYTF	TGTGCCAGCAGTTCACAGGGGAATAACTATGGCTACACCTTC
TRBV12-3/TRBV12-4	.	TRBJ2-1	TRBD2	CASSIRTSVGGQFF	TGTGCCAGCAGTATCAGGACTAGCGTTGGGGGGCAGTTCTTC
TRBV10-3	few	TRBJ1-2	TRBD1	CAIRGTGNNYGYTF	TGTGCCATCAGGGGGACAGGGAACAACTATGGCTACACCTTC
TRBV3-1	.	TRBJ1-6	TRBD1	CASSQGGQGYNSPLHF	TGTGCCAGCAGCCAAGGGGGACAGGGATATAATTCACCCCTCCACTTT
TRBV20-1	.	TRBJ2-7	.	CSAEGDWNSYEQYF	TGCAGTGCCGAGGGGGACTGGAACTCCTACGAGCAGTACTTC
TRBV12-3/TRBV12-4	.	TRBJ1-5	.	CASSSKNINQPQHF	TGTGCCAGCAGTTCCAAGAATATTAATCAGCCCCAGCATTTT
TRBV7-9	.	TRBJ2-2	.	CASSLLSRELFF	TGTGCCAGCAGCTTATTATCCAGGGAGCTGTTTTTT
TRBV7-2	.	TRBJ1-4	TRBD1	CASRPTGEQNEKLFF	TGTGCCAGCAGACCCACAGGGGAACAAAATGAAAAACTGTTTTTT
TRBV9	.	TRBJ2-7	TRBD1	CASSGTGTGYEQYF	TGTGCCAGCAGCGGAACCGGGACAGGCTACGAGCAGTACTTC
TRBV6-1	.	TRBJ2-7	TRBD1	CASLDRGRFYEQYF	TGTGCCAGCTTAGACAGGGGGCGCTTCTACGAGCAGTACTTC
TRBV28	.	TRBJ1-4	TRBD1	CASRGTGGEKLFF	TGTGCCAGCAGGGGGACAGGGGGGGAAAAACTGTTTTTT
TRBV28	many	TRBJ2-7	TRBD2	CASSEFYAGDSYEQYF	TGTGCCAGCAGTGAATTTTATGCGGGAGACTCCTACGAGCAGTACTTC
TRBV28	.	TRBJ1-2	TRBD1	CASQGEELYGYTF	TGTGCCAGTCAGGGGGAGGAGCTCTATGGCTACACCTTC
TRBV7-2	many	TRBJ1-1	TRBD1	CASSFSDRGTEAFF	TGTGCCAGCAGCTTCTCAGACAGGGGTACTGAAGCTTTCTTT
TRBV12-3/TRBV12-4	many	TRBJ2-7	.	CASSFMGSYEQYF	TGTGCCAGCAGTTTCATGGGCTCCTACGAGCAGTACTTC
TRBV9	.	TRBJ1-2	.	CASSVEDGRFERYGYTF	TGTGCCAGCAGCGTAGAGGACGGGAGGTTTGAGAGATATGGCTACACCTTC
TRBV6-2/TRBV6-3	.	TRBJ2-5	TRBD1	CASSPLNPGTGGGETQYF	TGTGCCAGCAGTCCACTAAATCCTGGGACAGGGGGCGGCGAGACCCAGTACTTC
TRBV4-3	few	TRBJ2-5	.	CASSQEGTARETQYF	TGCGCCAGCAGCCAAGAAGGCACAGCCCGGGAGACCCAGTACTTC
TRBV29-1	many	TRBJ2-5	.	CSVELGAVVLGQYF	TGCAGCGTTGAGTTAGGCGCGGTAGTTCTAGGCCAGTACTTC
TRBV12-3/TRBV12-4	many	TRBJ2-6	.	CASSRTGFVANVLTF	TGTGCCAGCAGTAGAACAGGGTTTGTGGCCAACGTCCTGACTTTC
TRBV27	many	TRBJ1-6	TRBD1	CASSLAGTGGSPLHF	TGTGCCAGCAGTTTGGCCGGGACAGGGGGTTCACCCCTCCACTTT
TRBV2	.	TRBJ2-1	.	CASSEARGTAYNEQFF	TGTGCCAGCAGTGAAGCGCGCGGGACAGCCTACAATGAGCAGTTCTTC
TRBV5-6	many	TRBJ2-7	TRBD2	CASSFGGGYEQYF	TGTGCCAGCAGCTTTGGGGGGGGCTACGAGCAGTACTTC
TRBV28	many	TRBJ2-4	.	CASSLSPLRRDKNIQYF	TGTGCCAGCAGTTTATCTCCGCTTCGGCGGGACAAAAACATTCAGTACTTC
TRBV6-1	many	TRBJ2-7	TRBD1	CASSRMRQTGGVIPNYEQYF	TGTGCCAGCAGTCGGATGAGACAGACAGGGGGCGTGATCCCCAACTACGAGCAGTACTTC
TRBV6-1	many	TRBJ1-5	.	CASSGPSGNQPQHF	TGTGCCAGCAGTGGGCCGTCGGGGAATCAGCCCCAGCATTTT
TRBV2	many	TRBJ1-5	TRBD1	CASSELGRGQNQPQHF	TGTGCCAGCAGTGAACTGGGCAGGGGGCAAAATCAGCCCCAGCATTTT
TRBV5-8	many	TRBJ1-5	.	CASSIYVGQPQHF	TGTGCCAGCAGTATATACGTGGGTCAGCCCCAGCATTTT
TRBV6-2/TRBV6-3	.	TRBJ2-1	.	CASSYTREGHEQFF	TGTGCCAGCAGTTATACCCGCGAGGGCCATGAGCAGTTCTTC
TRBV13	.	TRBJ1-5	.	CASSLGPQAPQHF	TGTGCCAGCAGCTTAGGACCCCAAGCGCCCCAGCATTTT
TRBV5-8	many	TRBJ1-6	.	CASSLLLGMSSPLHF	TGTGCCAGCAGCTTGTTGTTAGGGATGAGTTCACCCCTCCACTTT
TRBV20-1	few	TRBJ2-5	.	CSARIGGDPQETQYF	TGCAGTGCTAGGATAGGCGGGGACCCCCAAGAGACCCAGTACTTC
TRBV11-2	many	TRBJ2-5	TRBD2	CASSLSLRGRVIETQYF	TGTGCCAGCAGCTTATCCCTTCGCGGGAGGGTTATTGAGACCCAGTACTTC
TRBV6-5	many	TRBJ1-1	.	CASSYRTDTEAFF	TGTGCCAGCAGTTACCGGACCGACACTGAAGCTTTCTTT
TRBV5-1	few	TRBJ2-4	TRBD2	CASSLGLAGVLGIQYF	TGCGCCAGCAGCTTGGGACTAGCGGGAGTCTTGGGCATTCAGTACTTC
TRBV11-2	.	TRBJ2-7	TRBD2	CASSLAGAGLAGAHEQYF	TGTGCCAGCAGCTTAGCAGGGGCTGGGCTAGCGGGAGCCCACGAGCAGTACTTC
TRBV10-2	.	TRBJ2-7	TRBD2	CASRTTSEWSYEQYF	TGCGCCAGCAGAACGACTAGCGAGTGGTCCTACGAGCAGTACTTC
TRBV27	.	TRBJ1-5	.	CARSLGGVEGQPQHF	TGTGCCAGGAGTTTAGGCGGCGTTGAAGGGCAGCCCCAGCATTTT